This T cell receptor (beta chain) was sequenced in a study of blood T cells in healthy people across ages (dated by TCRdb to between 2014 and 2017). The study in broad terms: Template switching captured roughly one uniquely barcoded TCR beta cDNA molecule per two T cells in model experiments. Donors were grouped into four age groups: young (average about 15 years), middle-aged (roughly 37), aged (around 60) and long-lived (just over 80). To avoid experimental bias, donors of different ages were randomly spread across the sequencing lanes. The study analyzed two additional independent replicas of 1 million unique cDNA reads from the same blood draw for two donors, one aged 18 to 29 and one aged 80 or older. To track age-related changes in TCR beta repertoire diversity, the study relied on deep sequencing normalized with unique cDNA molecular identifiers. Results and caveats for the whole study, not just this receptor: Because the CMV infection status of the donors was unknown, age-related changes in expanded clonotypes may potentially have been confounded. Total diversity estimates from one million sequenced T cells were considered lower bounds and underestimates. As age increased, observed TCR beta diversity per million T cells dropped in a roughly linear way, and a significant reduction was already evident by age about 36. The percentage of naive T cells measured by flow cytometry correlated strongly with observed TCR beta diversity. Compared with the aged group, the long-lived group had more naive CD4+ T cells, fewer expanded clones and increased TCR diversity, a pattern suggesting age selection. Bulk unsorted PBMC profiling prevented conclusive comparison of naive and antigen-experienced compartments.

Library construction relied on 5' RACE. Instrument on record: Illumina HiSeq 2500. A second PCR of roughly 7 to 11 cycles was performed with a sample-barcoded 5' primer and a J-beta primer mix. A template-switch 5' adaptor carrying 12 random nucleotides introduced a unique molecular identifier onto each TCR beta cDNA molecule. Each sample yielded at least 2.5 million CDR3-containing paired-end reads. All of the RNA was converted into first-strand cDNA using the Mint cDNA synthesis kit, with a TRBC-specific oligonucleotide serving as the primer. All cDNA was treated with uracil-DNA glycosylase and then went through a first 18-cycle PCR with the universal primers M1SS and BC2_uni_R. In the source study's methods: Normalization of each sample was performed by random selection of 1 million high-quality reads, each carrying a distinct molecular identifier. Instead of being binned into consensus sequences, reads with shared molecular identifiers were discarded. MiTCR, set to a Q25 quality threshold and the strictest error-elimination algorithm, was used for CDR3 identification, clonotype clustering and error correction. A nonparametric unseen species model with Euler transformation was used to estimate lower-bound total TCR beta diversity. Using fastp at Q25 and MiXCR, TCRdb reprocessed the public reads and kept productive beta chains. A single entry per CDR3 protein holds the most common genes and DNA from its merged rows. TCRdb's processing, not the authors', yielded these V and J calls. The sample yields about 290,000 distinct CDR3 sequences; roughly 26% were counted once. The ten largest clonotypes hold 25% to 30% of the sample.

The table lists this clonotype with many counts. Its specific antigen is unknown. No much larger clonotype is one base removed from it; base qualities were not supplied. Donors were around 37 systemically healthy Caucasian individuals from Russia aged roughly 6 to 90 years. Each donor gave about 9.2 milliliters of peripheral blood, drawn into EDTA-treated Vacutainer tubes. Ficoll-Paque density-gradient centrifugation was used to isolate PBMCs, with at least 6.5 million obtained per sample. Total RNA was extracted from PBMCs with Trizol reagent, with at least 5.5 micrograms obtained per sample. The percentages of naive CD45RAhigh/CD27high T cells were determined by flow cytometry on a PBMC aliquot from every donor. From cysteine to phenylalanine, the CDR3 is 15 amino acids long. The CDR3 DNA has 45 bases and is translated from base 1. The germline ends are 14 bases apart after V is trimmed by 4 bases and J by 2 bases. CDR1 is given as KGHDR and CDR2 as SFDVKD, both from the germline V gene.

This chain is built from TRBV24-1 and TRBJ2-7, with an unclear D gene assignment. The clonotype originates from a woman aged 70-85 years in good health. Material: blood. The CDR3: CATSDPSTVPYEQYF. Read as DNA, the sequence is TGTGCCACCAGTGACCCATCCACAGTTCCCTACGAGCAGTACTTC.